This record looks at one T cell receptor (beta chain) sequence and its context. Its binding antigen is unknown. No qualities accompany the bases; no much larger clone lies one base away. The method was the immunoSEQ multiplex PCR assay. The source is immuneACCESS, and TCRdb retained only in-frame sequences with V and J called. Part of the clones is not carried over; for the studies checked, unresolved V genes explain less than half of this, and the remainder is unexplained. Across this sample there are tens of thousands of clones, with just under 90% seen only once. The top ten hold roughly 5.2% of the sample. This specimen comes from a study of T cell changes during pregnancy in multiple sclerosis (dated by TCRdb to between 2019 and 2020). For the wider study: In women with multiple sclerosis, the researchers looked at how the T cell repertoire shifted as pregnancy progressed.

At the junction V is shortened by 2 bases and J by 1 base, with 16 bases in between. Via the germline V gene, CDR1 is SGHTA and CDR2 FQGNSA. There are 17 amino acids in the CDR3, from cysteine to phenylalanine inclusive. CDR3 DNA only is kept here, 51 bases in frame from base 1. The rearranged segments are TRBV7-2 and TRBJ2-3; possibly the D gene is TRBD2, per 5 matching bases. Specimen: peripheral blood from another person, used as feeder cells. This receptor was taken from a human donor whose cells served as feeder cells for cultures in a pregnancy study. At the DNA level, the sequence is TGTGCCAGCAGCTTATTCGACCCTTCGCGGGGCACAGATACGCAGTATTTT. It translates to CASSLFDPSRGTDTQYF.